These 14 T cell receptor beta chains were sequenced from one sample in a study of blood T cells in healthy people across ages. Sample-barcoded 5' priming and a J-beta primer mix drove a second PCR of roughly 6 to 12 cycles. TCRdb independently ran MiXCR on the 5' RACE reads; one entry per CDR3 protein. The sample has over 950,000 distinct CDR3 sequences, about two fifths seen once. Specimen: blood. These TCRs come from a man between 18 and 35 years old in good health.

A remark on this clonotype: A read error is possible here, since a much larger clone lies one base away. This sequence joins TRBV20-1 and TRBJ2-7; 8 bases agree with TRBD1. Germline assignment: CDR1 DFQATT and CDR2 SNEGSKA (reference sequence). The junction had 16 bases not matched to a gene; V was cut back by 8 bases and J by 7 bases. The length of the CDR3 is 14 residues. CDR3 amino acids: CSTNRGYLLHEQYF. In nucleotides, the CDR3 is TGCAGTACTAACAGGGGGTACCTGTTACATGAGCAGTACTTC.

Only a few counts were recorded for this clonotype. V usage is TRBV7-2 and J usage is TRBJ2-4; D is ambiguous. Germline V gives CDR1 SGHTA, CDR2 FQGNSA. This CDR3 contains 14 residues. Trimming removed 2 bases from V and 6 bases from J, with 11 bases in between. The CDR3 sequence is CASSLSGITNIQYF. The DNA for the CDR3 is TGTGCCAGCAGCTTATCTGGGATCACAAACATTCAGTACTTC.

This clonotype showed up many times. V is TRBV5-1 and J is TRBJ2-3; D may be TRBD2 (5 bases). This CDR3 has 16 residues. V lost 0 bases and J lost 5, with 16 bases in between. Germline lookup yields CDR1 SGHRS and CDR2 YFSETQ. The CDR3 protein is CASSLGVDREGDTQYF. Written as DNA, the CDR3 is TGCGCCAGCAGCTTGGGGGTCGATCGGGAAGGAGATACGCAGTATTTT.

As regards this clonotype: A read error may account for a junction end that differs from germline. The V gene is TRBV4-3, the J gene TRBJ1-2; D remains unclear. The germline gives CDR1 LGHNA, CDR2 YSLEER. The CDR3 covers 14 residues. The CDR3 coding sequence is TGCGCCAGCAGTCAAGTAACACAGTCTTATGGCTACACCTTC. This sequence encodes CASSQVTQSYGYTF.

This clonotype has only a few counts. This chain links TRBV7-2 with TRBJ2-3, with D hard to call. With 0 bases removed from V and 0 bases from J, the gap between germline ends came to 10 bases. The CDR3 loop spans 16 amino acids. Per germline, CDR1 SGHTA and CDR2 FQGNSA. The CDR3 region has the DNA TGTGCCAGCAGCTTAGCGATTTTACCGAGCACAGATACGCAGTATTTT. This sequence encodes CASSLAILPSTDTQYF.

Notes on this clonotype: A much larger clone sits a single nucleotide away, making a read error possible. Written as DNA, the CDR3 is TGTGCCGGCAGTTACCCGGGAGGCTCCTACAATGAGCAGTTCTTC. Residues: CAGSYPGGSYNEQFF. The V and J genes are TRBV6-6 and TRBJ2-1; 7 bases map to TRBD2. The V gene's germline CDR1 is MNHNY and CDR2 SVGAGI (reference sequence). The CDR3 consists of 15 residues.

The chain couples TRBV20-1 to TRBJ1-6; no firm D call. V was trimmed by 5 bases and J by 2 bases, leaving 13 bases between them. This CDR3 is built from 15 residues. Per germline, CDR1 DFQATT and CDR2 SNEGSKA (reference sequence). In DNA, the CDR3 is TGCAGTGCTGGCTCCTGGAGAGCCTATAATTCACCCCTCCACTTT. Translation gives CSAGSWRAYNSPLHF.

This chain joins TRBV25-1 and TRBJ1-4; 7 nucleotides align to TRBD1. Germline values: CDR1 MGHDK, CDR2 SYGVNS. The CDR3 spans 17 residues. V lost 1 base, J lost 0 bases, and 5 bases stayed unmatched. The CDR3 spells CASSEWDSFATNEKLFF. In nucleotides, the CDR3 is TGTGCCAGCAGTGAATGGGACAGTTTTGCAACTAATGAAAAACTGTTTTTT.

V usage is TRBV4-3 and J usage is TRBJ2-1; a possible D gene is TRBD2 (7 bases). From germline, CDR1 is LGHNA and CDR2 YSLEER. The germline V and J ends were trimmed by 1 base and 6 bases, with 13 bases remaining between them. The CDR3 sequence is 15 residues long. CDR3 in DNA: TGCGCCAGCAGCCAAGTGAGAGGGGGGGTCAATGAGCAGTTCTTC. Translating it yields CASSQVRGGVNEQFF.

The table lists this clonotype with a few counts. V is TRBV10-3 and J is TRBJ2-1, with D tentatively TRBD2 (5 bases). The CDR3 runs to 15 residues. CDR1 is ENHRY, CDR2 SYGVKD, per germline. V lost 4 bases to trimming and J lost 13 bases, with 23 bases between them. In DNA, the CDR3 is TGTGCCATCAGTGTTAGCCCGGGATCCCAAGAGACCCAGTTCTTC. Protein: CAISVSPGSQETQFF.

The CDR3 coding sequence is TGTGCCAGCAGTTACGGTTTCGAGGACAACAGCGCAGATACGCAGTATTTT. Encoded protein: CASSYGFEDNSADTQYF. The gene calls are TRBV6-2 or TRBV6-3 and TRBJ2-3; D possibly corresponds to TRBD1 (5 bases). With 2 bases removed from V and 4 bases from J, the gap between germline ends came to 19 bases. In germline, CDR1 is MNHEY, CDR2 SVGEGT. The CDR3 is made up of 17 amino acids.

This sequence joins TRBV6-2 or TRBV6-3 and TRBJ2-2, with no clear D. The length of the CDR3 is 15 residues. Trimming stripped 2 bases from V and 2 bases from J, with 9 bases between. Germline values: CDR1 MNHEY, CDR2 SVGEGT. The CDR3 nucleotides read TGTGCCAGCAGTTACCCCGAAGCTAACACCGGGGAGCTGTTTTTT. Amino acids: CASSYPEANTGELFF.

This clonotype was observed a few times. The gene calls are TRBV28 and TRBJ2-7; perhaps TRBD2 as D (6 bases). The CDR3 has 15 residues. The V gene's germline CDR1 is MDHEN and CDR2 SYDVKM. V lost 2 bases, J lost 6 bases, and 17 bases lay in between. CDR3 in DNA: TGTGCCAGCAGTTTACGTCCTAGCGTGGCTCCCGAGCAGTACTTC. This encodes CASSLRPSVAPEQYF.

This clonotype has only one observation. This chain connects TRBV20-1 to TRBJ1-3, with D possibly being TRBD1 (5 bases). V dropped 0 bases and J dropped 3 bases, with 12 bases sitting between them. CDR3 length: 15 amino acids. CDR1 is DFQATT, CDR2 SNEGSKA, per germline (reference sequence). This CDR3 is CSAREGAGLGNTIYF. Written as DNA, the CDR3 is TGCAGTGCTAGAGAAGGAGCGGGGCTTGGAAACACCATATATTTT.